Below, 8 T cell receptor beta chains from the same sample are listed, as sequenced in a study of patients and donors after allogeneic stem cell transplantation. TCRdb independently ran MiXCR on the RT-PCR reads; one entry per CDR3 protein. Of 200,000 to 250,000 distinct CDR3 sequences listed, over 12% are singletons. The sequenced sample consisted of blood, either unsorted or a sorted T cell fraction (not recorded which). These receptor sequences come from a human donor who was either an allogeneic HSCT recipient or a stem cell or donor lymphocyte infusion donor (not recorded which). It is not recorded whose cells these are; they may come from a transplant donor.

This clonotype was recorded a few times. The rearrangement joins TRBV11-2 to TRBJ2-5; a possible D gene is TRBD2 (5 bases). The CDR3 consists of 16 residues. With 3 bases removed from V and 2 bases from J, the gap between germline ends came to 16 bases. Germline V CDR1 and CDR2: SGHAT, FQNNGV. This CDR3 reads CASSFNRDTLQETQYF. DNA for the CDR3: TGTGCCAGCAGCTTTAACCGGGATACACTACAAGAGACCCAGTACTTC.

This clonotype was seen more than once but under ten times. The chain links TRBV6-1 to TRBJ1-1, with TRBD1 matching over 11 bases. Per the germline V gene, CDR1 is MNHNS and CDR2 is SASEGT. V gave up 7 bases and J gave up 3 bases; unmatched junction bases: 7. CDR3 size: 15 residues. The CDR3 DNA is TGTGCCAGCACACCCGGGACAGGGGGGGACACTGAAGCTTTCTTT. It specifies CASTPGTGGDTEAFF.

This clonotype was recorded a few times. The rearrangement joins TRBV6-1 to TRBJ1-2; 9 bases line up with TRBD1. There are 14 residues in the CDR3. In germline, CDR1 is MNHNS, CDR2 SASEGT. V trimming: 5 bases; J trimming: 4 bases; junction bases outside the gene matches: 5. CDR3 nucleotide sequence: TGTGCCAGCAGTACCGAGGACAGGGGCTATGGCTACACCTTC. Amino acids: CASSTEDRGYGYTF.

The rearrangement links TRBV11-3 to TRBJ2-7; D is ambiguous. Per the germline V gene, CDR1 is SGHNT and CDR2 is YENEEA. The CDR3 contains 17 residues. Trimming pared 4 bases from V and 0 bases from J, leaving 19 bases between. CDR3 sequence (DNA): TGTGCCAGCAGCTACACCCGAATCCCCAGGAGCTCCTACGAGCAGTACTTC. It codes for CASSYTRIPRSSYEQYF. The full variable domain, completed using reference TRBV11-3 and TRBJ2-7, is EAGVVQSPRYKIIEKKQPVAFWCNPISGHNTLYWYLQNLGQGPELLIRYENEEAVDDSQLPKDRFSAERLKGVDSTLKIQPAELGDSAVYLCASSYTRIPRSSYEQYFGPGTRLTVT.

The V and J genes are TRBV7-9 and TRBJ2-7; 12 nucleotides align to TRBD1. Germline-derived CDR1 and CDR2 are SEHNR and FQNEAQ (reference sequence). This CDR3 spans 16 amino acids. V shed 0 bases, J shed 1 base, and the junction held 1 base outside the gene matches. The CDR3 spells CASSLAGQGASYEQYF. In DNA, the CDR3 is TGTGCCAGCAGCTTAGCGGGACAGGGGGCGTCCTACGAGCAGTACTTC.

V gene TRBV5-1 combines with J gene TRBJ2-2; 7 nucleotides line up with TRBD2. V lost 0 bases to trimming and J lost 7 bases; unmatched junction nucleotides: 6. The CDR3 is 15 residues long. Germline-derived CDR1 and CDR2 are SGHRS and YFSETQ. The CDR3 region is CASSLVASGFGELFF. CDR3 coding DNA: TGCGCCAGCAGCTTGGTGGCTAGCGGTTTCGGGGAGCTGTTTTTT.

In its sample, this clonotype was seen a few times. This sequence joins TRBV6-1 and TRBJ2-5; 7 bases fit TRBD1. The CDR3 consists of 15 residues. Trimming at V came to 6 bases and at J to 7 bases, leaving 14 bases not matched to a gene. In germline, CDR1 is MNHNS, CDR2 SASEGT. CDR3 loop: CASSPRDRRSGTQYF. In nucleotides, the CDR3 is TGTGCCAGCAGCCCCAGGGACAGACGGTCGGGGACCCAGTACTTC.

This chain uses TRBV5-5 with TRBJ2-6; tentatively, D is TRBD1 (6 bases). CDR1 and CDR2 from the germline V gene are SGHKS and YYEKEE (reference sequence). This CDR3 spans 17 amino acids. V was shortened by 0 bases and J by 1 base, with 11 bases between the two germline ends. The DNA for the CDR3 is TGTGCCAGCAGCTTGGTTCAGGGGCGGTCTGGGGCCAACGTCCTGACTTTC. This codes for CASSLVQGRSGANVLTF.